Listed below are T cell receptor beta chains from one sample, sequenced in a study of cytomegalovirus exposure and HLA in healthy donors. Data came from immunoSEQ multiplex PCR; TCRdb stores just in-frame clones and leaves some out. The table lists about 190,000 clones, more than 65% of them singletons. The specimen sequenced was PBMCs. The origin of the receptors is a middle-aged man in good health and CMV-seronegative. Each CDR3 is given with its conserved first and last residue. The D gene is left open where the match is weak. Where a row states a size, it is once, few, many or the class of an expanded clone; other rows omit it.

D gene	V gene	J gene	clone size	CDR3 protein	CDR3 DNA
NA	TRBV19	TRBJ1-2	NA	CASSFPYGYTF	TGTGCCAGTAGTTTTCCGTATGGCTACACCTTC
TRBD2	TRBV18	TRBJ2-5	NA	CASSPLASGEETQYF	TGTGCCAGCTCACCACTAGCTAGCGGGGAAGAGACCCAGTACTTC
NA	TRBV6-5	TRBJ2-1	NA	CASSGGGGAWNEQFF	TGTGCCAGCAGTGGGGGCGGGGGCGCGTGGAATGAGCAGTTCTTC
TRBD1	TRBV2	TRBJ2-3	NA	CASSDRQGFTDTQYF	TGTGCCAGCAGTGATCGACAGGGATTCACAGATACGCAGTATTTT
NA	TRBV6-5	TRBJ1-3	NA	CASSVNSGNTIYF	TGTGCCAGTTCGGTAAACTCTGGAAACACCATATATTTT
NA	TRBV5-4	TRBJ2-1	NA	CASSPRGSDEQFF	TGTGCCAGCAGCCCGAGGGGGTCCGATGAGCAGTTCTTC
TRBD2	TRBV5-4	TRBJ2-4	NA	CASSGGGLAQNIQYF	TGTGCCAGCAGCGGGGGGGGACTAGCTCAAAACATTCAGTACTTC
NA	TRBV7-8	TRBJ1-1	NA	CASSATYYRQDGRDTEAFF	TGTGCCAGCAGCGCCACCTATTATCGACAGGACGGAAGAGACACTGAAGCTTTCTTT
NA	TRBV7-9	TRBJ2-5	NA	CASSLGGWETQYF	TGTGCCAGCAGCTTAGGGGGCTGGGAGACCCAGTACTTC
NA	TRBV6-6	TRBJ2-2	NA	CASSYDVFSNTGELFF	TGTGCCAGCAGTTACGATGTTTTTAGCAACACCGGGGAGCTGTTTTTT
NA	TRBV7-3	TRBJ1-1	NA	CASSPRGGNTEAFF	TGTGCCAGCAGCCCGAGGGGGGGGAACACTGAAGCTTTCTTT
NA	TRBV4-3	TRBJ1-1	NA	CASSQDLRIVAFF	TGCGCCAGCAGCCAAGATTTGAGGATAGTAGCTTTCTTT
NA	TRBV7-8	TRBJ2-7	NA	CASSLSGEVRSYEQYF	TGTGCCAGCAGCTTATCTGGGGAGGTGAGATCCTACGAGCAGTACTTC
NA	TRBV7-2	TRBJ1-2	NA	CASSLASGGNGYTF	TGTGCCAGCAGCTTAGCGTCGGGCGGGAATGGCTACACCTTC
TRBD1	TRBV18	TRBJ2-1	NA	CASSPRDSWNEQFF	TGTGCCAGCTCACCTAGGGACAGTTGGAATGAGCAGTTCTTC
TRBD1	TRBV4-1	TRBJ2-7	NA	CASSQGTGRIGEQYF	TGCGCCAGCAGCCAAGGGACAGGGCGGATCGGCGAGCAGTACTTC
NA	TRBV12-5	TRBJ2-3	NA	CASVGQGGLSTDTQYF	TGTGCTAGTGTGGGGCAGGGAGGACTTAGCACAGATACGCAGTATTTT
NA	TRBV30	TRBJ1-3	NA	CAWSSGFSSGNTIYF	TGTGCCTGGAGTAGCGGTTTTTCCTCTGGAAACACCATATATTTT
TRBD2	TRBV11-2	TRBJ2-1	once	CASSSRTSKVYNEQFF	TGTGCCAGCAGCTCCAGGACTAGCAAAGTCTACAATGAGCAGTTCTTC
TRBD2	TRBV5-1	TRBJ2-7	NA	CASSLETASGYEQYF	TGCGCCAGCAGCTTGGAAACTGCTAGCGGCTACGAGCAGTACTTC
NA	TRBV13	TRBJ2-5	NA	CASSLVGPGTQYF	TGTGCCAGCAGCTTAGTGGGGCCTGGGACCCAGTACTTC
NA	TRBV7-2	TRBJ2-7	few	CASSSNYEQYF	TGTGCCAGCAGCTCAAACTACGAGCAGTACTTC
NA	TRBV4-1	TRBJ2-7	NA	CASSQGRSGEQYF	TGCGCCAGCAGCCAAGGGAGGTCGGGCGAGCAGTACTTC
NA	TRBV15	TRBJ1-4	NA	CATSSPSTANEKLFF	TGTGCCACCAGCTCTCCAAGCACTGCTAATGAAAAACTGTTTTTT
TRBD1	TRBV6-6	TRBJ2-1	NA	CASSYFGTGGNEQFF	TGTGCCAGCAGTTACTTTGGGACAGGGGGGAATGAGCAGTTCTTC
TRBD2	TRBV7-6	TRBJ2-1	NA	CASSTSGASYNEQFF	TGTGCCAGCAGCACCAGCGGGGCCTCCTACAATGAGCAGTTCTTC
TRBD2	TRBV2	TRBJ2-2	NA	CASSLGRAGTGELFF	TGTGCCAGCAGCTTGGGCAGAGCGGGGACCGGGGAGCTGTTTTTT
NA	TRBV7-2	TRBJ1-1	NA	CASSLAFGGAFF	TGTGCCAGCAGCTTAGCTTTCGGGGGAGCTTTCTTT
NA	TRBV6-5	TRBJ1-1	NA	CASSYGTYHTEAFF	TGTGCCAGCAGTTACGGGACATATCACACTGAAGCTTTCTTT
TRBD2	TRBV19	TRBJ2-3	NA	CASSMSTAGGDTDTQYF	TGTGCCAGTAGTATGTCCACCGCGGGGGGGGACACAGATACGCAGTATTTT
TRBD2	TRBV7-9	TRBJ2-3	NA	CASSTPWVAGGPDTQYF	TGTGCCAGCAGCACCCCTTGGGTAGCGGGGGGGCCGGATACGCAGTATTTT
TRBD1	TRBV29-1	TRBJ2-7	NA	CSVETGFFITEQYF	TGCAGCGTCGAGACAGGGTTCTTTATCACCGAGCAGTACTTC
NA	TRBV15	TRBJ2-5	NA	CATGITRRGYQETRYF	TGTGCCACCGGAATTACGAGACGGGGGTACCAAGAGACCCGGTACTTC
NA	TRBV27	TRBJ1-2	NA	CASSFHPTGPYGYTF	TGTGCCAGCAGTTTCCACCCTACAGGGCCGTATGGCTACACCTTC
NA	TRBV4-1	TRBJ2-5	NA	CASSRNGEGETQYF	TGCGCCAGCAGCCGGAACGGAGAGGGAGAGACCCAGTACTTC
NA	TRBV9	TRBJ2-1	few	CASSGVTGVTVGEQFF	TGTGCCAGCAGCGGGGTCACGGGGGTCACGGTTGGTGAGCAGTTCTTC
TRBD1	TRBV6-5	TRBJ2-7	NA	CASAYLNRGARQYF	TGTGCCAGCGCCTACTTAAACAGGGGGGCGAGGCAGTACTTC
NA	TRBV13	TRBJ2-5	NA	CASSSRRSGHQETQYF	TGTGCCAGCAGCTCTCGCAGAAGCGGGCACCAAGAGACCCAGTACTTC
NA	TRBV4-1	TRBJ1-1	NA	CASSHWGGNTEAFF	TGCGCCAGCAGTCATTGGGGGGGGAACACTGAAGCTTTCTTT
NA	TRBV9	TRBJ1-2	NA	CASSVGGALLSNYGYTF	TGTGCCAGCAGCGTAGGCGGAGCCCTCCTTTCTAACTATGGCTACACCTTC
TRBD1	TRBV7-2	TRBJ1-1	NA	CASSRRTGGAGTEAFF	TGTGCCAGCAGCCGACGGACAGGGGGCGCAGGCACTGAAGCTTTCTTT
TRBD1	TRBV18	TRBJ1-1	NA	CASLQGESTEAFF	TGTGCCAGCTTACAGGGGGAGAGCACTGAAGCTTTCTTT
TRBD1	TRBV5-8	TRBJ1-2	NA	CASSSGTGNGYTF	TGTGCCAGCAGCTCCGGGACAGGGAATGGCTACACCTTC